This entry concerns a single T cell receptor beta chain. What it binds is not known. The sample comes from a study of cytomegalovirus exposure and HLA in healthy donors. Study findings and constraints: Among the sequence variants, a highly shared cluster was likely an artifact of sequencing. Exclusion as indistinguishable affected some V segments, including TRBV6-2 and TRBV6-3. Across HLA loci, a later analysis found differing TCR association rates, with DRB1 most and HLA-C fewest.

Primers for the PCR totalled 60 Vbeta and 13 Jbeta. Generated by immunoSEQ multiplex PCR, the TCRdb table keeps only in-frame clones and is missing some. In the table there are about 110,000 clones, more than 65% of which are singletons. The CDR3 runs to 16 residues. Germline V gene data show CDR1 as KGHSH and CDR2 as LQKENI. V dropped 3 bases and J dropped 0 bases, with 15 bases sitting between them. The source of this sequence is a young man in good health and CMV-seropositive. The chain combines TRBV18 with TRBJ2-7, with no clear D. Source material: PBMCs. The CDR3 sequence: CASSPSSVKSSYEQYF. The DNA for the CDR3 is TGTGCCAGCTCACCGTCCAGCGTAAAGAGCTCCTACGAGCAGTACTTC.